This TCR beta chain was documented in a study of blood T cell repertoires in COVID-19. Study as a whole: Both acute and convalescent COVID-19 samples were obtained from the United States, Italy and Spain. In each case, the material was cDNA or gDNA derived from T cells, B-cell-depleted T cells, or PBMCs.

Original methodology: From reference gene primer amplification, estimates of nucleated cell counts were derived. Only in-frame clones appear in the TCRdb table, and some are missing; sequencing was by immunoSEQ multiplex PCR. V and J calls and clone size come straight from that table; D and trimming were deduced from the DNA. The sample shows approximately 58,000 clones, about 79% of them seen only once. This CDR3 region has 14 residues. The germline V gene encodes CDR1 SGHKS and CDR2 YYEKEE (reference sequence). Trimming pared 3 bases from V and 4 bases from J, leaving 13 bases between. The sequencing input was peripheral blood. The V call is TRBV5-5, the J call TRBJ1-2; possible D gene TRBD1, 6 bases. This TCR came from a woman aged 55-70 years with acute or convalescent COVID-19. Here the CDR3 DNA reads TGTGCCAGCAGCTCCACAGGGCAAGGCTATGGCTACACCTTC. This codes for CASSSTGQGYGYTF.